This TCR beta chain was identified in a study of blood T cells in healthy people across ages. The CDR3 has 15 residues. In germline, CDR1 is DFQATT, CDR2 SNEGSKA (reference sequence). J was trimmed by 0 bases and V by 2 bases; bases with no gene match: 5. Each donor gave ten milliliters of peripheral blood. Isolation per sample recovered at least 6 million PBMCs. Primed by a sample-barcoded 5' primer and a J-beta primer mix, a second PCR proceeded for about 7 to 12 cycles. In TCRdb, the 5' RACE reads were re-called with MiXCR into one record per CDR3 protein. The table records 700,000 to 950,000 distinct CDR3 sequences, roughly 47% of them present only once. Study observations and caveats: Expanded clonotype shifts may have been confounded, as the donors had an unknown CMV status.

Concerning this clonotype itself: Its matching antigen is unknown.

Sequences were obtained from blood. The chain employs TRBV20-1 and TRBJ2-7; 9 nucleotides match TRBD2. This clonotype was obtained from a woman in her sixties in good health. The CDR3 nucleotides read TGCAGTGCTAGACTAGCGGGACACCTCTCCTACGAGCAGTACTTC. It yields the protein CSARLAGHLSYEQYF.